This T cell receptor (beta chain) was obtained from a study of early T cells in non-severe SARS-CoV-2 infection. Overall study: The chains were unpaired, and the sequenced material was bulk RNA from unsorted whole blood. Study-wide results and caveats: There was a bias toward anti-spike CD8 responses in VDJdb matching, which missed private and CD4 specificities.

This clonotype was counted at least ten times. The antigen remains unidentified. Each cDNA molecule carried a unique molecular identifier. TCRdb ran MiXCR on the 5' RACE reads and lists one entry per CDR3 protein. The sample has 98,000 or so distinct CDR3 sequences; about 12% are singletons. V dropped 7 bases and J dropped 5 bases, with 17 bases sitting between them. This CDR3 spans 14 amino acids. CDR1 and CDR2 from the germline V gene are LNHDA and SQIVND (reference sequence). V is TRBV19 and J is TRBJ2-5, with D perhaps matching TRBD2 (5 bases). Here the sequenced sample was whole blood, taken at baseline. The source of this sequence is an adult who was a healthcare worker with PCR-confirmed SARS-CoV-2 infection or an uninfected control (not recorded which). Here the CDR3 reads CASTAGFPGETQYF. In DNA form, the CDR3 reads TGTGCCAGTACCGCGGGCTTCCCTGGGGAGACCCAGTACTTC.